A selection of T cell receptor beta chains follows, all from one sample in a study of identical twins. TCRdb re-derived calls from the 5' RACE reads in MiXCR, one entry per CDR3 protein. The data contain about 520,000 distinct CDR3 sequences, around 20% of them singletons. These same data were also listed under a study on T cells expressing NK-cell markers.

The sample taken for sequencing was CD4+ T cells sorted from blood. These receptors came from a woman aged 18-29 years in good health. Both conserved end residues are part of each CDR3.

V gene: TRBV27; J gene: TRBJ2-7; CDR3 protein: CASSSPGRRATTYEQYF
V gene: TRBV7-9; J gene: TRBJ2-2; CDR3 protein: CASSFGLAPNTGELFF
V gene: TRBV10-3; J gene: TRBJ2-2; CDR3 protein: CAISRENTGELFF
V gene: TRBV6-2/TRBV6-3; J gene: TRBJ1-6; CDR3 protein: CASSYGHDYNSPLHF
V gene: TRBV7-9; J gene: TRBJ1-1; CDR3 protein: CASSGYRGSYTEAFF
V gene: TRBV9; J gene: TRBJ2-2; CDR3 protein: CASSPGTGSTGELFF
V gene: TRBV2; J gene: TRBJ2-6; CDR3 protein: CASFYRDTISGANVLTF
V gene: TRBV2; J gene: TRBJ1-4; CDR3 protein: CASVTGSEKLFF
V gene: TRBV10-3; J gene: TRBJ2-5; CDR3 protein: CAISENLRGSQETQYF
V gene: TRBV15; J gene: TRBJ2-1; CDR3 protein: CATSSLAGVLDDEQFF
V gene: TRBV11-3; J gene: TRBJ2-7; CDR3 protein: CASSLAGGREQYF
V gene: TRBV7-6; J gene: TRBJ1-2; CDR3 protein: CASSLAGSFSGYTF
V gene: TRBV6-2/TRBV6-3; J gene: TRBJ2-2; CDR3 protein: CASSRDMDTGELFF
V gene: TRBV27; J gene: TRBJ2-3; CDR3 protein: CASSLTSRNTQYF
V gene: TRBV12-3/TRBV12-4; J gene: TRBJ2-1; CDR3 protein: CASSYGDSSSYNEQFF
V gene: TRBV20-1; J gene: TRBJ2-3; CDR3 protein: CSAPASTDTQYF
V gene: TRBV12-3/TRBV12-4; J gene: TRBJ2-4; CDR3 protein: CASSFGAKNIQYF
V gene: TRBV24-1; J gene: TRBJ2-1; CDR3 protein: CATRGGEFNEQFF
V gene: TRBV13; J gene: TRBJ2-1; CDR3 protein: CASSPSSGPSYNEQFF
V gene: TRBV5-1; J gene: TRBJ1-1; CDR3 protein: CASSIQTGPNTEAFF
V gene: TRBV6-2/TRBV6-3; J gene: TRBJ2-1; CDR3 protein: CASSSVAYNEQFF
V gene: TRBV5-1; J gene: TRBJ1-2; CDR3 protein: CASSFGEGTDGYTF
V gene: TRBV6-2/TRBV6-3; J gene: TRBJ2-7; CDR3 protein: CASSKIGDHEQYF
V gene: TRBV24-1; J gene: TRBJ2-1; CDR3 protein: CATSDLDQDEQFF
V gene: TRBV20-1; J gene: TRBJ1-5; CDR3 protein: CSALNSNQPQHF
V gene: TRBV7-2; J gene: TRBJ1-1; CDR3 protein: CASSLLGREAFF
V gene: TRBV5-1; J gene: TRBJ2-3; CDR3 protein: CASSLVVQSRERDTQYF
V gene: TRBV12-3/TRBV12-4; J gene: TRBJ1-1; CDR3 protein: CASSFVTGPAFF
V gene: TRBV30; J gene: TRBJ2-1; CDR3 protein: CAWNSDRGNEQFF
V gene: TRBV10-3; J gene: TRBJ1-1; CDR3 protein: CAIRSGKNTEAFF
V gene: TRBV4-2; J gene: TRBJ1-6; CDR3 protein: CASSQALVSSPLHF
V gene: TRBV20-1; J gene: TRBJ2-1; CDR3 protein: CSARIGGYYNEQFF
V gene: TRBV5-1; J gene: TRBJ2-7; CDR3 protein: CASSHDRPSEQYF
V gene: TRBV7-2; J gene: TRBJ2-7; CDR3 protein: CASSLSRATYEQYF
V gene: TRBV2; J gene: TRBJ2-1; CDR3 protein: CASSKGRWDNEQFF
V gene: TRBV20-1; J gene: TRBJ2-1; CDR3 protein: CSARSRSNNEQFF
V gene: TRBV5-1; J gene: TRBJ2-3; CDR3 protein: CASAGRGTDTQYF
V gene: TRBV7-9; J gene: TRBJ1-2; CDR3 protein: CASSHPRTQPWGYGYTF
V gene: TRBV12-3/TRBV12-4; J gene: TRBJ2-2; CDR3 protein: CASSSYRQGAGELFF
V gene: TRBV7-2; J gene: TRBJ2-3; CDR3 protein: CASSLTGSTQYF
V gene: TRBV20-1; J gene: TRBJ1-5; CDR3 protein: CSASAGDQPQHF
V gene: TRBV3-1; J gene: TRBJ2-1; CDR3 protein: CASSPHDSGRYEQFF
V gene: TRBV7-2; J gene: TRBJ2-3; CDR3 protein: CASSLGQADTQYF